The TCR beta chain described here comes from a study of blood T cells in healthy people across ages. A remark on this clonotype: Its specificity is not known.

Peripheral blood from each donor was collected in a volume of 9.5 to 10 milliliters. Overall study results and limits: Changes seen in expanded clonotypes were possibly confounded by donor CMV status left unknown.

Primed by a sample-barcoded 5' primer and a J-beta primer mix, a second PCR proceeded for about 6 to 11 cycles. Each CDR3 protein is one row after TCRdb ran MiXCR on the 5' RACE reads. Of approximately 790,000 distinct CDR3 sequences detected, around two thirds appear once; the ten largest clones hold around a quarter. The sequenced sample consisted of blood. The receptor comes from a man between 25 and 39 years old in good health.

The CDR3 sequence is CASSSDSGGYGYTF. The CDR3 DNA sequence: TGTGCCAGCAGCTCGGACTCAGGCGGCTATGGCTACACCTTC. This chain links TRBV7-2 with TRBJ1-2; no definite D call. CDR3 length equals 14 residues. CDR1 and CDR2 (germline): SGHTA, FQGNSA. Deletions cut 4 bases from V and 4 bases from J, with 13 bases between.